The rows below give T cell receptor beta chains drawn from one sample of a study of blood T cell repertoires in COVID-19. The method was immunoSEQ multiplex PCR; TCRdb's version includes in-frame clones alone and lacks a portion of them. This sample has around 250,000 clones, with 85% to 90% found just once. Sequences were obtained from PBMCs or T cells enriched from blood (not recorded which). The receptor source for this set is a woman in her 50s who had recovered from COVID-19. Both conserved end residues are part of each CDR3. Each record gives: V gene, D gene, clone size, J gene, CDR3 DNA, CDR3 protein. D genes are given only for firm matches. Only some rows state a clone size, as once, few, many or a class for expanded clones.

>TRBV28|.|.|TRBJ2-6
TGTGCCAGCAGTTTAGCGGGGACTGGGGCCAACGTCCTGACTTTC
CASSLAGTGANVLTF
>TRBV14|TRBD1|once|TRBJ2-3
TGTGCCAGCAGCCAAGGCAGGGGGCAAACAGATACGCAGTATTTT
CASSQGRGQTDTQYF
>TRBV30|TRBD1|.|TRBJ1-5
TGTGCCTGGAGTGTCAAGGGGGCTCGCGGTCAGCCCCAGCATTTT
CAWSVKGARGQPQHF
>TRBV28|TRBD1|once|TRBJ2-7
TGTGCCAGCTACGGACAGGGCAGCTTAAGCTCCTACGAGCAGTACTTC
CASYGQGSLSSYEQYF
>TRBV27|.|.|TRBJ1-2
TGTGCCAGCAGTTTAACAGGGCAGGCTGGCTACACCTTC
CASSLTGQAGYTF
>TRBV18|.|.|TRBJ1-1
TGTGCCAGCTCAGTGAGACAGGCTGGGGTTACTGAAGCTTTCTTT
CASSVRQAGVTEAFF
>TRBV27|.|.|TRBJ2-1
TGTGCCAGCAGTTTAGCATTGTCTAGCCCCTACAATGAGCAGTTCTTC
CASSLALSSPYNEQFF
>TRBV11-2|.|once|TRBJ2-7
TGTGCCAGCAGCTTCTCCAGGGGACCCTACGAGCAGTACTTC
CASSFSRGPYEQYF
>TRBV27|TRBD2|.|TRBJ2-2
TGTGCCAGCAGTTTTCGGGCGGGGGTGAACACCGGGGAGCTGTTTTTT
CASSFRAGVNTGELFF
>TRBV4-2|TRBD1|.|TRBJ2-1
TGTGCCAGCCGCCCGGACAGGGGGGACACATCCTACAATGAGCAGTTCTTC
CASRPDRGDTSYNEQFF
>TRBV29-1|TRBD1|.|TRBJ2-7
TGCAGCGTTCTTCAGGGGGCTGTCGGTACCGAGCAGTACTTC
CSVLQGAVGTEQYF
>TRBV30|TRBD2|.|TRBJ2-1
TGTGCCTGGAGTGTAGGACTAGCGGGAGTTGGTGAGCAGTTCTTC
CAWSVGLAGVGEQFF
>TRBV5-1|TRBD1|.|TRBJ1-3
TGCGCCAGCAGCCCCCGGGACAGGGGAAACACCATATATTTT
CASSPRDRGNTIYF
>TRBV7-8|.|.|TRBJ1-5
TGTGCCAGCAGCTTCGACGCCGCAGGGTACAGCAATCAGCCCCAGCATTTT
CASSFDAAGYSNQPQHF
>TRBV7-2|.|.|TRBJ2-1
TGTGCCAGCAGCTTAACCCCGCCGGGTGAGCAGTTCTTC
CASSLTPPGEQFF
>TRBV4-1|TRBD1|few|TRBJ1-5
TGCGCCAGCAGCCCCCGGGACAGTTTTTTACATCCCCAGCATTTT
CASSPRDSFLHPQHF
>TRBV11-2|TRBD1|.|TRBJ2-5
TGTGCCAGCAGCTTGGACAGGGGGCCACAGACCCAGTACTTC
CASSLDRGPQTQYF
>TRBV9|TRBD1|.|TRBJ1-1
TGTGCCAGCAGCTCGAGACAGGGGGTGACTGAAGCTTTCTTT
CASSSRQGVTEAFF
>TRBV7-9|TRBD2|.|TRBJ2-3
TGTGCCAGAAGGACTAGCGGTACCACAGATACGCAGTATTTT
CARRTSGTTDTQYF
>TRBV18|.|.|TRBJ2-7
TGTGCCAGCTCACCATCATCGCAGCGTTTAAGCTCCTACGAGCAGTACTTC
CASSPSSQRLSSYEQYF
>TRBV10-3|.|.|TRBJ1-2
TGTGCCGCCCGCAGCGGAGGGAACGGGGGCTACACCTTC
CAARSGGNGGYTF
>TRBV28|.|once|TRBJ1-5
TGTGCCAGCAGTTTATTGAGGGGGACTCAGCCCCAGCATTTT
CASSLLRGTQPQHF
>TRBV28|.|.|TRBJ1-5
TGTGCCAGCAGTCGCTTAGGAACAGAAAATCAGCCCCAGCATTTT
CASSRLGTENQPQHF
>TRBV28|TRBD1|.|TRBJ1-5
TGTGCCAGCAGTTTAGGGACAGGGGGCCTTTTGGACAATCAGCCCCAGCATTTT
CASSLGTGGLLDNQPQHF
>TRBV7-3|.|.|TRBJ2-3
TGTGCCAGCAGCCCGACTAGACTCAGTGATACGCAGTATTTT
CASSPTRLSDTQYF
>TRBV19|TRBD2|.|TRBJ2-1
TGTGCCAGTAGTACCCAACTGACAGTGGGGGGGGATGAGCAGTTCTTC
CASSTQLTVGGDEQFF
>TRBV2|TRBD2|.|TRBJ2-7
TGTGCCAGCAGTGTAGGTGGCGGGAGTCTCTACGAGCAGTACTTC
CASSVGGGSLYEQYF
>TRBV9|.|.|TRBJ1-2
TGTGCCAGCAGCGTGGGTCCGGGTAACTATGGCTACACCTTC
CASSVGPGNYGYTF
>TRBV18|.|.|TRBJ2-5
TGTGCCAGCTCACCAAATAGTGAGACCCAGTACTTC
CASSPNSETQYF
>TRBV7-6|.|.|TRBJ2-6
TGTGCCAGCCAGGGCCCTGGGGCCAACGTCCTGACTTTC
CASQGPGANVLTF
>TRBV27|TRBD1|.|TRBJ1-5
TGTGCCAGCAGTCCCTGGGGACAGGGAGATCAGCCCCAGCATTTT
CASSPWGQGDQPQHF
>TRBV28|.|.|TRBJ2-3
TGTGCCAGCAGCGGCTCCCAGGATTACACAGATACGCAGTATTTT
CASSGSQDYTDTQYF
>TRBV5-1|TRBD1|.|TRBJ2-5
TGCGCCAGCAGCCTATCCGGGACAGGGCAGGAGACCCAGTACTTC
CASSLSGTGQETQYF
>TRBV4-1|.|.|TRBJ1-5
TGCGCCAGCAGCCAAAACAGGGAAGGAGTGCCCCAGCATTTT
CASSQNREGVPQHF
>TRBV11-2|TRBD1|.|TRBJ2-3
TGTGCCAGCAGCTCCACCCCCCCCGGGACAGGGCCAGATACGCAGTATTTT
CASSSTPPGTGPDTQYF
>TRBV28|.|.|TRBJ1-4
TGTGCCAGCAGTTTAATTTCGGGTCGGGCAGGACTAAATGAAAAACTGTTTTTT
CASSLISGRAGLNEKLFF
>TRBV5-1|TRBD2|.|TRBJ2-1
TGCGCCAGCAGCTTGGCCCTAGCGGGCTACAATGAGCAGTTCTTC
CASSLALAGYNEQFF
>TRBV28|TRBD2|.|TRBJ2-3
TGTGCCAGCAGTCCTAGCGGGAGGGCCGCAGATACGCAGTATTTT
CASSPSGRAADTQYF
>TRBV7-3|TRBD2|.|TRBJ2-2
TGTGCCAGCGGGCGGGAGGGAAGCACCGGGGAGCTGTTTTTT
CASGREGSTGELFF
>TRBV5-1|.|once|TRBJ2-7
TGCGCCAGCAGCTTGGCTGTTTCCTACGAGCAGTACTTC
CASSLAVSYEQYF
>TRBV3-1/TRBV3-2|.|.|TRBJ2-2
TGTGCCAGCAGCCAACACGGCGGGGAGCTGTTTTTT
CASSQHGGELFF
>TRBV7-9|TRBD1|.|TRBJ2-5
TGTGCCAGCAGCCCGACAGGGGGCAGGGAGACCCAGTACTTC
CASSPTGGRETQYF
>TRBV7-9|.|.|TRBJ1-1
TGTGCCAGCAGCCAAGGAGTCGGGAACACTGAAGCTTTCTTT
CASSQGVGNTEAFF
>TRBV2|.|.|TRBJ1-1
TGTGCCAGCATGGGGCAATGGAACACTGAAGCTTTCTTT
CASMGQWNTEAFF
>TRBV4-3|TRBD2|.|TRBJ2-5
TGCGCCAGCAGCCATGGACTCGGAGCGGGAGGTGAGGAAGAGACCCAGTACTTC
CASSHGLGAGGEEETQYF
>TRBV18|TRBD2|.|TRBJ2-7
TGTGCCAGCTCACCGGCTAGCGGTTCTTACGAGCAGTACTTC
CASSPASGSYEQYF
>TRBV6-5|TRBD1|once|TRBJ1-2
TGTGCCAGCGGCCGAGGACAGGCTGATTATGGCTACACCTTC
CASGRGQADYGYTF
>TRBV7-2|TRBD2|.|TRBJ2-1
TGTGCCAGCAGCCCCCAGCGGGAGGTACATGAGCAGTTCTTC
CASSPQREVHEQFF